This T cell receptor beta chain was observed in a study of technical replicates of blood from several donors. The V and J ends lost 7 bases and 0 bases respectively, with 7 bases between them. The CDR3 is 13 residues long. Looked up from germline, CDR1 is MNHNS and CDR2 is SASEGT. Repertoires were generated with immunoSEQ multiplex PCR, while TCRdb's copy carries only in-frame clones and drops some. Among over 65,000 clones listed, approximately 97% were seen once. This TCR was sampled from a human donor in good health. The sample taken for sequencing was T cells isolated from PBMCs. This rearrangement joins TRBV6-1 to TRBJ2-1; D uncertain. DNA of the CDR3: TGTGCCAGCATCAAGAGCTCCTACAATGAGCAGTTCTTC. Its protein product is CASIKSSYNEQFF.